These 24 T cell receptor delta chains share one sample of origin, sequenced in a study of gamma-delta T cells after stem cell transplantation. TCRdb re-processed the RT-PCR reads via CATT. Altogether approximately 1,200 delta-chain clones are present, approximately 2.8% being singletons, with the ten largest covering around 35%. Sequenced sample: gamma-delta T cells. All receptors derive from a human donor. It is not recorded whose cells these are; they may come from a transplant donor.

This clone is hyperexpanded (1% or more) in the sample. Other nucleotide sequences from this sample produce the same CDR3. The gene calls are TRDV2 and TRDJ1; TRDD3 agrees at 10 bases. Looked up from germline, CDR1 is GEAIGNYY and CDR2 is EKD. V trimming: 0 bases; J trimming: 0 bases; junction bases outside the gene matches: 9. The CDR3 is made up of 18 amino acids. The CDR3 region has the DNA TGTGCCTGTGACACCGTTGGTGGGGGATACCCTAACACCGATAAACTCATCTTT. Translation gives CACDTVGGGYPNTDKLIF.

This clone was picked up a small number of times. This probably arose from a read error, given a far larger clone one base away. This sample also contains other DNA sequences that code for the same CDR3. The V and J genes are TRDV2 and TRDJ1, with 9 bases that match TRDD3. Germline-derived CDR1 and CDR2 are GEAIGNYY and EKD. The CDR3 consists of 18 residues. J lost 1 base, V lost 4 bases, and 15 bases had no gene match. DNA of the CDR3: TGTGCCTGTGAACAACTGGGGGAGCCGCCGCGGGGCACCGATAAACTCATCTTT. Translation: CACEQLGEPPRGTDKLIF.

This clone is large within its sample. The sample holds other DNA sequences that translate to the same CDR3. V usage is TRDV2 and J usage is TRDJ1, with 11 bases that match TRDD3. The CDR3 is 17 residues long. V was clipped by 3 bases and J by 2 bases; unmatched bases: 10. Per the germline V gene, CDR1 is GEAIGNYY and CDR2 is EKD. The CDR3 loop reads CACDAVLGDIRTDKLIF. DNA of the CDR3: TGTGCCTGTGACGCCGTACTGGGGGATATTAGGACCGATAAACTCATCTTT.

This clone has more than one count but fewer than ten. TCRdb assigns this DNA the protein of a much larger clone, which departs from its translation at residue 5; this likely reflects a read error, and the protein shown comes from translating the DNA. The rearrangement joins TRDV2 to TRDJ1; 8 bases map to TRDD3. The CDR3 loop spans 14 amino acids. After removal of 3 bases from V and 3 bases from J, the junction contained 5 bases not matched to a gene. From germline, CDR1 is GEAIGNYY and CDR2 EKD. In nucleotides, the CDR3 is TGTGCCTGTGACGGCGTACTGGGGGCCGATAAACTCATCTTT. Protein sequence: CACDGVLGADKLIF.

With regard to this clone: This sequence is one base from a far larger clone and is likely a read error. This specimen includes other DNA sequences encoding the same CDR3. This chain uses TRDV2 with TRDJ1; TRDD3 agrees at 8 bases. CDR3 size: 24 residues. Looked up from germline, CDR1 is GEAIGNYY and CDR2 is EKD. CDR3 in amino acids: CACDTVGGLGTVSSGGPYTDKLIF. CDR3 DNA: TGTGCCTGCGACACCGTCGGCGGTCTGGGTACCGTGTCGTCTGGGGGACCGTACACCGATAAACTCATCTTT.

As concerns this clone: Since a far larger clone is one base different, this is likely a read error. Different DNA sequences within this sample yield the same CDR3. The chain carries TRDV2 and TRDJ1, with 11 bases identical to TRDD3. CDR1 GEAIGNYY and CDR2 EKD come from the germline V gene. This CDR3 comprises 15 residues. The CDR3 bases are TGTGCCTGTGACTCCATGGGGGATACGGCCGATAAACTAATCTTT. Protein product: CACDSMGDTADKLIF.

The sample holds a few counts of this clone. Translating this DNA gives a protein that differs at residue 6 from the TCRdb one, which belongs to a much larger clone; a read error is likely, and the protein shown is this translation. The gene calls are TRDV2 and TRDJ1; 11 nucleotides agree with TRDD3. The CDR3 runs 17 residues. Germline-derived CDR1 and CDR2 are GEAIGNYY and EKD. V lost 0 bases to trimming and J lost 6 bases; unmatched junction nucleotides: 11. The CDR3, as DNA: TGTGCCTGTGACACCCCGGGAAGTGGGGGATACGCTCATAAACTCATCTTT. This translates into CACDTPGSGGYAHKLIF.

This clone came up a few times. TCRdb's protein for this DNA is that of a much larger clone and differs from the translation at residue 16, likely a read error; the protein shown is the DNA translation. The chain combines TRDV2 with TRDJ1, with 12 bases that match TRDD3. The CDR3 extends over 18 amino acids. CDR1 is GEAIGNYY and CDR2 is EKD in the germline V gene. As DNA, the CDR3 is TGTGCCTGTGACACTCTCCGACTGGGGGATACTGACACCGATAAACCCATCTTT. Encoded protein: CACDTLRLGDTDTDKPIF.

Only a few counts were recorded for this clone. A far larger clone is one nucleotide away, so this likely arose from a read error. The same CDR3 also results from other DNA sequences found in this sample. This sequence joins TRDV2 and TRDJ1; 11 bases fit TRDD3. This CDR3 comprises 17 residues. CDR1 is GEAIGNYY, CDR2 EKD, per germline. CDR3 sequence: CACDTLGSGGYAHKLIF. The CDR3 DNA reads as TGTGCCTGTGACACCCTGGGAAGTGGGGGATACGCTCATAAACTCATCTTC.

Details on this clone: The mismatch at residue 10 between this DNA's translation and the TCRdb protein of a much larger clone likely reflects a read error; the protein shown is translated from the DNA. The rearrangement links TRDV2 to TRDJ1; 9 bases agree with TRDD3. Germline V gene lookup returns CDR1 GEAIGNYY and CDR2 EKD. Trimming removed 3 bases from V and 1 base from J; junction bases left unmatched: 8. The CDR3 runs 16 residues. CDR3 region: CACDLLLGDGTDKLIF. For the CDR3, the DNA is TGTGCCTGTGACTTACTACTGGGGGACGGCACCGATAAACTCATCTTT.

By share of the sample, this clone is large (0.1 to 1%). Other DNA sequences in this sample translate to the same CDR3. The chain links TRDV2 to TRDJ3; 10 bases map to TRDD3. CDR3 length: 18 residues. Trimming at V came to 4 bases and at J to 5 bases, leaving 10 bases not matched to a gene. CDR1 and CDR2 (germline): GEAIGNYY, EKD. The CDR3 here is CACDKLGDTVRDTRQMFF. In nucleotides, the CDR3 is TGTGCCTGTGATAAATTGGGGGATACAGTCCGGGACACCCGACAGATGTTTTTC.

The sample holds a few counts of this clone. This DNA's translation and the protein TCRdb lists, from a much larger clone, do not match at residue 12, likely due to a read error; the protein shown is translated from the DNA. The CDR3 loop is CACDTVLGGYGPTDKLIF. Written as DNA, the CDR3 is TGTGCCTGTGACACTGTACTCGGGGGATACGGGCCCACCGATAAACTCATCTTT. The chain employs TRDV2 and TRDJ1, with TRDD3 matching 10 bases. Losses at the gene ends were 1 base for V and 1 base for J; bases not matched to a gene: 11. The CDR3 length is 18 residues. The germline CDR1 and CDR2 sequences are GEAIGNYY and EKD.

This clone was detected a few times. TCRdb's protein, taken from a much larger clone, differs from this DNA's translation at residue 4, likely owing to a read error; the protein displayed comes from the DNA. The gene calls are TRDV2 and TRDJ1; 12 bases align to TRDD3. This CDR3 is built from 19 residues. The germline gives CDR1 GEAIGNYY, CDR2 EKD. This CDR3 reads CACGTVVLGDTRVTDKLIF. CDR3 bases: TGTGCCTGTGGCACCGTGGTTCTGGGGGATACGCGGGTCACCGATAAACTCATCTTT.

Remarks on this clone: This DNA's translation and the protein TCRdb lists, from a much larger clone, do not match at residue 6, likely due to a read error; the protein shown is translated from the DNA. The gene calls are TRDV2 and TRDJ1, with 7 bases lining up with TRDD3. The CDR3 extends over 21 amino acids. J gave up 0 bases and V 5 bases, and 26 bases lay outside the gene matches. Germline CDR1 GEAIGNYY, CDR2 EKD. CDR3 DNA: TGTGCCTGTGGCCTAGCGAAACTGGGGACTTACCCTGCCTCGTACACCGATAAACTCATCTTT. It yields the protein CACGLAKLGTYPASYTDKLIF.

This clone came up a few times. A single base is all that separates this from a far larger clone, so a read error is likely. Other nucleotide sequences from this sample produce the same CDR3. The rearrangement links TRDV2 to TRDJ3; 7 bases are shared with TRDD3. The trim removed 7 bases at V and 1 base at J, leaving 9 bases unmatched. Germline assignment: CDR1 GEAIGNYY and CDR2 EKD. This CDR3 is 17 amino acids long. CDR3 sequence: CACAPAGGSWDTRQMFF. In DNA form, the CDR3 reads TGTGCCTGCGCACCGGCTGGGGGTTCCTGGGACACCCGACAGATGTTTTTC.

Note on this clone: A far larger clone is only one base removed, so a read error is likely. Other nucleotide sequences from this sample produce the same CDR3. This chain joins TRDV2 and TRDJ1, with TRDD3 identical over 9 bases. Germline V CDR1 and CDR2: GEAIGNYY, EKD. V was clipped by 7 bases and J by 0 bases; unmatched bases: 11. There are 16 residues in the CDR3. Here the CDR3 DNA reads TGTGCCTGCGACTTACTACTGGGGGACGACACCGATAAACTCATCTTT. As protein: CACDLLLGDDTDKLIF.

This clone appeared a few times. TCRdb records a much larger clone's protein for this DNA, with a difference at residue 3 that likely arises from a read error; the protein given is the translation of the DNA. The rearrangement joins TRDV2 to TRDJ1, with TRDD3 matching over 9 bases. Germline CDR1 and CDR2: GEAIGNYY and EKD. The CDR3 runs 17 residues. The CDR3 loop reads CARDTLTGGRNTDKLIF. The CDR3 bases are TGTGCCCGTGACACACTTACTGGGGGACGAAACACCGATAAACTCATCTTT.

This clone turned up a few times. TCRdb's entry gives the protein of a much larger clone, which mismatches this DNA's translation at residue 4, likely from a read error; the protein reported here is translated from the DNA. The V call is TRDV2, the J call TRDJ1; tentative D call: TRDD3 (6 bases). Germline loops: CDR1 GEAIGNYY, CDR2 EKD. This CDR3 contains 16 residues. CDR3 bases: TGTGCCTGTGGCACCTTAACGGGGGACGACACCGATAAACTCATCTTT. Amino acids: CACGTLTGDDTDKLIF.

This clone was observed a few times. This DNA translates differently at residue 5 from the TCRdb protein, which is that of a much larger clone; a read error is likely, and the protein shown is the DNA's own translation. The same CDR3 can be traced to other DNA sequences in this sample. The chain links TRDV2 to TRDJ1; D is possibly TRDD3 (6 bases). The CDR3 is made up of 16 amino acids. CDR1 and CDR2 from the germline V gene are GEAIGNYY and EKD. V was cut by 2 bases and J by 0 bases, with 15 bases left in between. The CDR3 DNA reads as TGTGCCTGTGACATTCTGGGGCCCTCGGACACCGATAAACTCATCTTT. Amino acid sequence: CACDILGPSDTDKLIF.

Notes on this clone: The translation of this DNA and the TCRdb protein of a much larger clone differ at residue 5, probably owing to a read error; the protein shown here is translated from the DNA. The chain joins TRDV2 to TRDJ1; TRDD3 is a possible D gene (6 bases). This CDR3 contains 16 residues. Germline CDR1 GEAIGNYY, CDR2 EKD. Trimming took off 3 bases at V and 0 bases at J, with 16 bases between the two ends. The CDR3 DNA sequence: TGTGCCTGTGACGCCGTGGGGGGACCGTACACCGATAAACTCATCTTT. This gives the protein CACDAVGGPYTDKLIF.

Note on this clone: The protein TCRdb lists belongs to a much larger clone and differs from this DNA's translation at residue 3, which points to a read error; the protein shown is made from the DNA. The J gene is TRDJ1, the V gene TRDV2; 9 positions match TRDD3. Germline values: CDR1 GEAIGNYY, CDR2 EKD. The CDR3 runs 20 residues. CDR3 residues: CASDTVPPGDTRRYTDKLIF. The DNA for the CDR3 is TGTGCCAGTGACACCGTCCCGCCGGGGGATACACGCAGGTACACCGATAAACTCATCTTT.

Comments on this clone: The translation of this DNA and the TCRdb protein of a much larger clone differ at residue 12, probably owing to a read error; the protein shown here is translated from the DNA. The chain links TRDV2 to TRDJ1; TRDD3 agrees at 13 bases. This CDR3 spans 15 amino acids. Losses at the gene ends were 3 bases for V and 10 bases for J; bases not matched to a gene: 10. Looked up from germline, CDR1 is GEAIGNYY and CDR2 is EKD. Here the CDR3 reads CACDPVLGDTRRLIF. In DNA, the CDR3 is TGTGCCTGTGACCCAGTACTGGGGGATACGCGGCGACTCATCTTT.

A few counts support this clone. TCRdb has a much larger clone's protein, which differs at residue 9 from the translation of this DNA, likely because of a read error; what is shown is the protein translated from the DNA. The gene calls are TRDV2 and TRDJ1; 9 bases agree with TRDD3. The germline V gene encodes CDR1 GEAIGNYY and CDR2 EKD. This CDR3 region has 15 residues. The trim removed 3 bases at V and 5 bases at J, leaving 9 bases unmatched. CDR3 in DNA: TGTGCCTGTGACTCTATGGGGGATAAGGGTGATAAACTCATCTTT. The encoded protein is CACDSMGDKGDKLIF.

The chain joins TRDV2 to TRDJ1, with TRDD3 identical over 12 bases. V trimming: 2 bases; J trimming: 0 bases; junction bases outside the gene matches: 6. This CDR3 is built from 17 residues. Germline V CDR1 and CDR2: GEAIGNYY, EKD. CDR3 DNA: TGTGCCTGTGACATTCTGGGGGATACGCAGTACACCGATAAACTCATCTTT. It yields the protein CACDILGDTQYTDKLIF.